Listed here are 27 T cell receptor beta chains from one sample, sequenced in a study of neurological immune-mediated disorders. Each CDR3 protein is one row after TCRdb ran MiXCR on the 5' RACE reads. The sample has around 46,000 distinct CDR3 sequences, around 25% seen once. Sequencing was carried out using PBMCs. The source of these receptors is a woman between 70 and 85 years old in good health.

This clonotype was picked up many times. The J gene is TRBJ1-5, the V gene TRBV20-1; D unresolved. The CDR3 totals 13 residues. Germline-derived CDR1 and CDR2 are DFQATT and SNEGSKA (reference sequence). V shed 3 bases and J shed 2 bases, with 8 bases lying between them. The CDR3 bases are TGCAGTGCTAGCTCTCAGGGCAATCAGCCCCAGCATTTT. Translation gives CSASSQGNQPQHF.

This rearrangement joins TRBV20-1 to TRBJ1-1; D gene unclear. Trimming stripped 4 bases from V and 4 bases from J, with 13 bases between. There are 13 residues in the CDR3. Per germline, CDR1 DFQATT and CDR2 SNEGSKA (reference sequence). CDR3 in DNA: TGCAGTGCTAAGGGCTGGGAGGGCACTGAAGCTTTCTTT. Translating gives CSAKGWEGTEAFF.

The V gene is TRBV7-2, the J gene TRBJ1-2; D is uncertain. V was cut by 5 bases and J by 3 bases, with 13 bases left in between. The CDR3 covers 14 residues. Germline V gene sequence: CDR1 SGHTA, CDR2 FQGNSA. As DNA, the CDR3 is TGTGCCAGCAGCCTGAACCGGGCGGACTATGGCTACACCTTC. Translated, it gives CASSLNRADYGYTF.

The chain carries TRBV18 and TRBJ2-7; either TRBD1 or TRBD2 may fit D (5 bases each). The CDR3 covers 13 residues. V was cut by 2 bases and J by 7 bases, with 12 bases left in between. The germline V gene encodes CDR1 KGHSH and CDR2 LQKENI. CDR3 protein: CASSPSGTLEQYF. The CDR3 nucleotides read TGTGCCAGCTCACCATCGGGGACGCTTGAGCAGTACTTC.

This clonotype was counted many times. This rearrangement joins TRBV7-2 to TRBJ2-5; 8 bases are a match to TRBD2. The ends lost 0 bases at V and 2 bases at J; junction bases unmatched: 14. CDR1 is SGHTA and CDR2 is FQGNSA in the germline V gene. The CDR3 has 19 residues. The CDR3 bases are TGTGCCAGCAGCTTAGCCCTGGGTACTAGCGGAGGGAATCAAGAGACCCAGTACTTC. Residues: CASSLALGTSGGNQETQYF.

This clonotype was seen repeatedly, ten times or more. V usage is TRBV29-1 and J usage is TRBJ2-7, with a tentative D call TRBD2 (6 bases). Trimming took 4 bases from V and 3 from J, leaving 16 bases between them. Germline lookup yields CDR1 SQVTM and CDR2 ANQGSEA. This CDR3 is built from 14 residues. The CDR3: CSVAGRHIDYEQYF. The CDR3, as DNA: TGCAGCGTTGCGGGGAGGCACATCGACTACGAGCAGTACTTC.

This clonotype was seen ten or more times. The chain employs TRBV5-1 and TRBJ2-5; D is possibly TRBD2 (5 bases). CDR3 length: 17 residues. The germline V and J ends were trimmed by 2 bases and 2 bases, with 19 bases remaining between them. Germline V gene data show CDR1 as SGHRS and CDR2 as YFSETQ. The CDR3 region has the DNA TGCGCCAGCAGCTTTCGACCCTTCGGGGTTCCTCAAGAGACCCAGTACTTC. Amino acids: CASSFRPFGVPQETQYF. The whole variable domain, filled in from reference TRBV5-1 and TRBJ2-5, reads KAGVTQTPRYLIKTRGQQVTLSCSPISGHRSVSWYQQTPGQGLQFLFEYFSETQRNKGNFPGRFSGRQFSNSRSEMNVSTLELGDSALYLCASSFRPFGVPQETQYFGPGTRLLVL.

This chain uses TRBV7-6 with TRBJ2-7; a weak D match, TRBD1 (5 bases). Germline V gene sequence: CDR1 SGHVS, CDR2 FNYEAQ. This CDR3 has 15 residues. The V end was cut by 1 base, the J end by 3 bases, with 13 bases between. The CDR3 spells CASSLVSDSYYEQYF. In DNA, the CDR3 is TGTGCCAGCAGCTTAGTGAGTGACAGCTACTACGAGCAGTACTTC.

The rearrangement links TRBV12-3 or TRBV12-4 to TRBJ2-7, with a possible D match to TRBD2 (5 bases). Deletions cut 5 bases from V and 2 bases from J, with 13 bases between. The CDR3 contains 14 residues. This chain's CDR3 is CASSPGVGPYEQYF. CDR3 DNA: TGTGCCAGCAGTCCCGGGGTAGGGCCCTACGAGCAGTACTTC.

Ten or more counts support this clonotype. The genes are TRBV12-3 or TRBV12-4 and TRBJ1-5, with 12 bases lining up with TRBD1. CDR3 length: 15 residues. V lost 6 bases and J lost 3; bases outside the gene matches: 3. The CDR3 loop is CASRGTGGFNQPQHF. The CDR3 DNA sequence: TGTGCCAGCAGGGGGACAGGGGGCTTCAATCAGCCCCAGCATTTT.

In its sample, this clonotype was seen many times. The V and J genes are TRBV5-1 and TRBJ2-2; D unclear. The CDR3 totals 12 residues. CDR1 SGHRS and CDR2 YFSETQ come from the germline V gene. Trimming took 3 bases from V and 9 from J, leaving 9 bases between them. The CDR3 loop is CASSSSDRELFF. In DNA, the CDR3 is TGCGCCAGCAGCTCCTCCGACCGGGAGCTGTTTTTT.

The sample holds many counts of this clonotype. The V and J genes are TRBV5-1 and TRBJ1-4, with 8 bases that match TRBD1. Unmatched junction bases numbered 15, after V lost 4 bases and J lost 13 bases. This CDR3 is built from 15 residues. Germline CDR1 SGHRS, CDR2 YFSETQ. The CDR3 is CASSEGQARHTRLFF. CDR3 in DNA: TGCGCCAGCAGCGAGGGACAGGCGCGCCACACGCGACTGTTTTTT.

Only a few counts were recorded for this clonotype. The rearrangement uses TRBV29-1 and TRBJ1-1; TRBD1 is a possible D gene (6 bases). Trimming pared 6 bases from V and 7 bases from J, leaving 21 bases between. The length of the CDR3 is 14 residues. Germline CDR1 SQVTM, CDR2 ANQGSEA. The CDR3 DNA follows: TGCAGCGTCCTGGAGCTTTTTGGACAGAATGAAGCTTTCTTT. Translation: CSVLELFGQNEAFF.

The sample holds many counts of this clonotype. This chain joins TRBV11-2 and TRBJ1-2, with TRBD1 matching over 8 bases. Germline V gene sequence: CDR1 SGHAT, CDR2 FQNNGV. The CDR3 is 14 residues long. With V trimmed by 5 bases and J by 4 bases, 6 bases remained unmatched. This chain's CDR3 is CASSPQGQGYGYTF. DNA of the CDR3: TGTGCCAGCAGCCCCCAAGGACAGGGCTATGGCTACACCTTC. Together with reference TRBV11-2 and TRBJ1-2, the CDR3 gives the full variable domain: EAGVAQSPRYKIIEKRQSVAFWCNPISGHATLYWYQQILGQGPKLLIQFQNNGVVDDSQLPKDRFSAERLKGVDSTLKIQPAKLEDSAVYLCASSPQGQGYGYTFGSGTRLTVV.

This clonotype was seen ten or more times. This chain joins TRBV5-1 and TRBJ1-2, with 9 nucleotides matching TRBD1. Unmatched junction bases numbered 8, after V lost 7 bases and J lost 4 bases. Germline CDR1 SGHRS, CDR2 YFSETQ. This CDR3 has 14 residues. DNA of the CDR3: TGCGCCAGCTGGACAGGGGATTTCGGCTATGGCTACACCTTC. This codes for CASWTGDFGYGYTF. Full variable domain (rest looked up from reference TRBV5-1 and TRBJ1-2): KAGVTQTPRYLIKTRGQQVTLSCSPISGHRSVSWYQQTPGQGLQFLFEYFSETQRNKGNFPGRFSGRQFSNSRSEMNVSTLELGDSALYLCASWTGDFGYGYTFGSGTRLTVV.

This clonotype was observed once. The chain employs TRBV5-6 and TRBJ2-1; 11 bases map to TRBD2. The CDR3 extends over 18 amino acids. The J segment lost 4 bases and the V segment lost 2 bases, leaving 11 bases of the junction unmatched. CDR1 and CDR2 (germline): SGHDT, YYEEEE. The CDR3 bases are TGTGCCAGCAGCTTCGGACTAGCGGGCGCCGGATCATACAATGAGCAGTTCTTC. Protein sequence: CASSFGLAGAGSYNEQFF.

The chain is built from TRBV12-3 or TRBV12-4 and TRBJ2-3; 7 nucleotides line up with TRBD2. The CDR3 has 13 amino acids. V dropped 8 bases and J dropped 2; count of bases not matched to a gene: 4. The CDR3 here is CASASGYTDTQYF. CDR3 DNA: TGTGCCAGCGCTAGCGGATACACAGATACGCAGTATTTT.

The rearrangement links TRBV5-5 to TRBJ2-1; a possible D gene is TRBD2 (5 bases). Trimming took off 0 bases at V and 4 bases at J, with 11 bases between the two ends. There are 15 residues in the CDR3. Germline values: CDR1 SGHKS, CDR2 YYEKEE (reference sequence). CDR3 in amino acids: CASSLERPGYNEQFF. CDR3 nucleotides: TGTGCCAGCAGCTTGGAGCGGCCTGGGTACAATGAGCAGTTCTTC.

This clonotype came up many times. The rearrangement joins TRBV12-3 or TRBV12-4 to TRBJ2-2; D may be TRBD2 (6 bases). This CDR3 is built from 16 residues. V lost 6 bases and J lost 10, with 24 bases in between. Here the CDR3 reads CASSRRLGGNTVELFF. The CDR3 DNA follows: TGTGCCAGCAGCCGGCGTTTGGGCGGGAACACGGTGGAGCTGTTTTTT.

This clonotype showed up many times. The chain combines TRBV9 with TRBJ2-3; D gene unclear. The germline V gene has CDR1 SGDLS and CDR2 YYNGEE. The length of the CDR3 is 12 residues. V was pared by 4 bases and J by 5 bases, with 8 bases between. The CDR3 nucleotides are TGTGCCAGCAGCACCGCTATAGATACGCAGTATTTT. Amino acids: CASSTAIDTQYF.

As regards this clonotype: This sequence may be a read error, since a much larger clone differs from it by one base. This chain links TRBV29-1 with TRBJ2-2; D unclear. The V end was cut by 6 bases, the J end by 6 bases, with 8 bases between. The V gene's germline CDR1 is SQVTM and CDR2 ANQGSEA. This CDR3 has 11 residues. DNA for the CDR3: TGCAGCGTCCGCTCGTCCGGGGAGCTGTTTTTT. This sequence encodes CSVRSSGELFF.

Many counts were recorded for this clonotype. The V and J genes are TRBV3-1 and TRBJ2-7; D possibly corresponds to TRBD2 (5 bases). V lost 0 bases and J 2 bases, leaving 11 bases between the germline ends. Looked up from germline, CDR1 is LGHDT and CDR2 is YNNKEL (reference sequence). The CDR3 covers 15 residues. The CDR3 reads CASSQDLDSTYEQYF. CDR3 in DNA: TGTGCCAGCAGCCAAGATCTGGACTCAACCTACGAGCAGTACTTC.

This clonotype was found many times. The chain has TRBV9 and TRBJ2-1; D gene ambiguous. Germline loops: CDR1 SGDLS, CDR2 YYNGEE. The CDR3 loop spans 15 amino acids. The V gene lost 4 bases and the J gene lost 4 bases, with 15 bases spanning the gap. The CDR3, as DNA: TGTGCCAGCAGCTCAGTGGGCAGTGATTACAATGAGCAGTTCTTC. Translated: CASSSVGSDYNEQFF.

This clonotype is labeled medium-sized. The chain uses TRBV20-1 and TRBJ2-2; D possibly corresponds to TRBD1 (6 bases). V was cut by 2 bases and J by 7 bases, with 14 bases left in between. This CDR3 has 14 residues. Germline V gives CDR1 DFQATT, CDR2 SNEGSKA (reference sequence). CDR3 coding DNA: TGCAGTGCTAGAAATCTGCAGGGGATCGGGGAGCTGTTTTTT. Amino acid sequence: CSARNLQGIGELFF.

The chain combines TRBV6-5 with TRBJ2-7, with D tentatively TRBD1 (6 bases). The V gene lost 0 bases and the J gene lost 4 bases, with 13 bases spanning the gap. The length of the CDR3 is 15 residues. The V gene's germline CDR1 is MNHEY and CDR2 SVGAGI. The CDR3 reads CASSYSTGGRYEQYF. In DNA form, the CDR3 reads TGTGCCAGCAGTTACTCGACTGGGGGCCGATACGAGCAGTACTTC.

This clonotype has a count of ten or more. The J gene is TRBJ2-2, the V gene TRBV7-3, with TRBD2 matching 9 bases. The CDR3 runs 16 residues. V was clipped by 3 bases and J by 7 bases; unmatched bases: 9. Per germline, CDR1 SGHTA and CDR2 FQGTGA. CDR3 in amino acids: CASSFGGRAEGGELFF. The DNA for the CDR3 is TGTGCCAGCAGCTTCGGCGGGAGGGCCGAGGGCGGGGAGCTGTTTTTT.

This clonotype has at least ten counts. The chain recombines TRBV5-1 with TRBJ2-7, with D unclear. V was clipped by 2 bases and J by 3 bases, with 12 bases between them. In germline, CDR1 is SGHRS, CDR2 YFSETQ. The CDR3 runs to 14 residues. The CDR3 spells CASSLRQSGYEQYF. CDR3 in DNA: TGCGCCAGCAGCTTACGGCAGTCAGGCTACGAGCAGTACTTC.